Listed here is a single T cell receptor (beta chain). CDR3 length equals 15 residues. The V and J ends lost 6 bases and 1 base respectively, with 15 bases between them. The germline CDR1 and CDR2 sequences are MNHEY and SVGAGI. Followed over time, Seattle patients had been enrolled while infection was active. Per the original methods: Scientists estimated how many nucleated cells there were by amplifying reference gene primers. Assay: immunoSEQ multiplex PCR; the TCRdb copy retains only in-frame clones and omits some. V and J calls and clone size are given by that table; D and trimming were obtained from the DNA. The table lists about 80,000 clones, 65% to 90% of them singletons. This specimen comes from a study of blood T cell repertoires in COVID-19. For the study at large: PBMCs, B-cell-depleted T cells, or T cells were the source of the cDNA or gDNA that made up the material.

The receptor was isolated from a man aged 45-65 years with COVID-19, enrolled during active disease. Sequenced input: peripheral blood. This chain uses TRBV6-5 with TRBJ1-2; no clear D. DNA of the CDR3: TGTGCCAGCAGACCGGGAGTGGCTTTTAACTATGGCTACACCTTC. Protein product: CASRPGVAFNYGYTF.